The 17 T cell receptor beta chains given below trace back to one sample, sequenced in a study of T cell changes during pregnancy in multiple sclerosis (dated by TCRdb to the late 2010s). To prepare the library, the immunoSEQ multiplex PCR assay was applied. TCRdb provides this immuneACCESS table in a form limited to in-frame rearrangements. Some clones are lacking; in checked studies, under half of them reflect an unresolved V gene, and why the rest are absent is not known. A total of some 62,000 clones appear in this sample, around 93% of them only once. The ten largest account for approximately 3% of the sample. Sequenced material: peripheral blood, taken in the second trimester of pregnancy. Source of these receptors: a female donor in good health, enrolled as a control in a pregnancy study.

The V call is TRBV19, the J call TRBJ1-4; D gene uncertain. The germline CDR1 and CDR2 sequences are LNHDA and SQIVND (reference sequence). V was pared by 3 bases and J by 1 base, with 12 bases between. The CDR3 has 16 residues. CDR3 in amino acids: CASSIVGRETNEKLFF. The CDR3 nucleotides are TGTGCCAGTAGTATCGTTGGGCGAGAAACTAATGAAAAACTGTTTTTT.

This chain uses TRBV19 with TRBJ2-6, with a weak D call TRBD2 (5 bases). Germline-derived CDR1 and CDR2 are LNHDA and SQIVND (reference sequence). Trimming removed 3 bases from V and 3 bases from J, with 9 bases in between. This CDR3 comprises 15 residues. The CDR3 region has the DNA TGTGCCAGTAGTATGGTGAGGGTTGGGGCCAACGTCCTGACTTTC. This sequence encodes CASSMVRVGANVLTF.

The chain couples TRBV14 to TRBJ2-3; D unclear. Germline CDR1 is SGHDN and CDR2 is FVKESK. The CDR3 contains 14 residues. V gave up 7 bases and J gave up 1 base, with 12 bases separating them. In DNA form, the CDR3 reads TGTGCCAGCAACGGCGGTTTTCGCACAGATACGCAGTATTTT. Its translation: CASNGGFRTDTQYF.

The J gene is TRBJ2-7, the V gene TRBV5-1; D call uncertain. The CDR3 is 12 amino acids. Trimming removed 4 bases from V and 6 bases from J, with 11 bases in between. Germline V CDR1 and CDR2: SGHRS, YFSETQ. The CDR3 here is CASSPAHSEQYF. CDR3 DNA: TGCGCCAGCAGCCCCGCTCACTCCGAGCAGTACTTC.

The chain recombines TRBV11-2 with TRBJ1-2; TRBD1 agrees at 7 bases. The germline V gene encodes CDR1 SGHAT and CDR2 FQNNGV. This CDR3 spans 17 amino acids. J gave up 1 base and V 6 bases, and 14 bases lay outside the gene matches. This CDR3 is CASRRYRDRYRNYGYTF. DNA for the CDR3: TGTGCCAGCAGAAGATACCGGGACAGATACCGTAACTATGGCTACACCTTC.

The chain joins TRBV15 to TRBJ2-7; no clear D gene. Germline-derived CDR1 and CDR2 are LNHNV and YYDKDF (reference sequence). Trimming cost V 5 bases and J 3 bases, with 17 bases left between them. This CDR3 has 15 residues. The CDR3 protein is CATSRTSSILYEQYF. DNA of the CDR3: TGTGCCACCAGCCGAACTTCATCCATACTCTACGAGCAGTACTTC.

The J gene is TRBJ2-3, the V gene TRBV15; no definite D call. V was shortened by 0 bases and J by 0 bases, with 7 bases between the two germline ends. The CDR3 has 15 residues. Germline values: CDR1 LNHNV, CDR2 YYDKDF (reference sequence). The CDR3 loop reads CATSRDGASTDTQYF. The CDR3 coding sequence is TGTGCCACCAGCAGAGACGGAGCCAGCACAGATACGCAGTATTTT.

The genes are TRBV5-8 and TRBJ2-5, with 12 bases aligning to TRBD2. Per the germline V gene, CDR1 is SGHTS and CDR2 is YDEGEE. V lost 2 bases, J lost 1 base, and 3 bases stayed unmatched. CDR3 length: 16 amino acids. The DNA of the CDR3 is TGTGCCAGCAGCTTCGGACTAGCGGGACCCCAAGAGACCCAGTACTTC. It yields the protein CASSFGLAGPQETQYF.

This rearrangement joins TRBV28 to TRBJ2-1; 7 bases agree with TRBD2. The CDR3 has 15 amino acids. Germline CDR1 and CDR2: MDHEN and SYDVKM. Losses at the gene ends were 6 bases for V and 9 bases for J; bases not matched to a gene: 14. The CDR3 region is CASSPSGLVRGEQFF. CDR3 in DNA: TGTGCCAGCAGCCCCTCCGGACTAGTAAGGGGTGAGCAGTTCTTC.

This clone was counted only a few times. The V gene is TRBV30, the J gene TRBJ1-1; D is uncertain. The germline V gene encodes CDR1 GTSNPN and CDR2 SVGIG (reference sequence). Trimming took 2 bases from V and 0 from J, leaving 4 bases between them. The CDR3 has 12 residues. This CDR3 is CAWSILNTEAFF. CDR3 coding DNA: TGTGCCTGGAGTATCTTGAACACTGAAGCTTTCTTT. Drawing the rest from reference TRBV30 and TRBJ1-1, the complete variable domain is SQTIHQWPATLVQPVGSPLSLECTVEGTSNPNLYWYRQAAGRGLQLLFYSVGIGQISSEVPQNLSASRPQDRQFILSSKKLLLSDSGFYLCAWSILNTEAFFGQGTRLTVV.

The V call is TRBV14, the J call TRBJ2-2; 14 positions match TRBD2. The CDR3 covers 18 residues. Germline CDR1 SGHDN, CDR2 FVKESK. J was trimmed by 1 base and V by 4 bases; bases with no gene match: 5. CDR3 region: CASSPGTSGRVNTGELFF. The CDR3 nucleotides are TGTGCCAGCAGCCCGGGGACTAGCGGGAGAGTGAACACCGGGGAGCTGTTTTTT.

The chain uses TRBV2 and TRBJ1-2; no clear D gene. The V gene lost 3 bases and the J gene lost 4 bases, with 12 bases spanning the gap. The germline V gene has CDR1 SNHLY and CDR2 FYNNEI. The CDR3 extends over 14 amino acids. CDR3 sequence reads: CASSDEGSGYGYTF. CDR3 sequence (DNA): TGTGCCAGCAGTGACGAGGGTTCGGGCTATGGCTACACCTTC.

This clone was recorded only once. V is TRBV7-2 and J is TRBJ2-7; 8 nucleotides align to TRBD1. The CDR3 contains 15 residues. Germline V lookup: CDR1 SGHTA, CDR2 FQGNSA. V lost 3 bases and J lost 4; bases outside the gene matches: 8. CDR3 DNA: TGTGCCAGCAGCTTCAGACAGGGGCTCGATTACGAGCAGTACTTC. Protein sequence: CASSFRQGLDYEQYF. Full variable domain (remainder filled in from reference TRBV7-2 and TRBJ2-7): GAGVSQSPSNKVTEKGKDVELRCDPISGHTALYWYRQSLGQGLEFLIYFQGNSAPDKSGLPSDRFSAERTGGSVSTLTIQRTQQEDSAVYLCASSFRQGLDYEQYFGPGTRLTVT.

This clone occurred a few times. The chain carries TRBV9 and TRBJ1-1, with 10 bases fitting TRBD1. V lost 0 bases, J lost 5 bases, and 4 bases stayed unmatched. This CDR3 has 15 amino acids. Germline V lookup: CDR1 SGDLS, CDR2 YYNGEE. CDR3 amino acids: CASSVVGDRGTEAFF. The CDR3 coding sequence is TGTGCCAGCAGCGTAGTGGGGGACAGGGGTACTGAAGCTTTCTTT.

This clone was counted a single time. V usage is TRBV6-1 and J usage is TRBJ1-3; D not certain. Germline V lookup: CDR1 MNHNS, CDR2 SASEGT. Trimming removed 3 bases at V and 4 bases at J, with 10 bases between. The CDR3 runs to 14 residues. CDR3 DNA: TGTGCCAGCAGTGAGAGGGTAGACGGAAACACCATATATTTT. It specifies CASSERVDGNTIYF.

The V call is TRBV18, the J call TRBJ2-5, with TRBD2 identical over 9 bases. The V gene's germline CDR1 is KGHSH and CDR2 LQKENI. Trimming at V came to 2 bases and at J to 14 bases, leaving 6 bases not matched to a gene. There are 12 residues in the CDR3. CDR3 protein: CASSPSSGIRYF. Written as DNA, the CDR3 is TGTGCCAGCTCACCATCTAGCGGGATACGTTACTTC.

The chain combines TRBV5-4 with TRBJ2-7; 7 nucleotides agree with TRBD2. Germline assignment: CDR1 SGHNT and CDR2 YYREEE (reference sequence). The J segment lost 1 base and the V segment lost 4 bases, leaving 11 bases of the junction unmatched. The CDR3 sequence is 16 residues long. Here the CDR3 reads CASSASLAPISYEQYF. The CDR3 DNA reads TGTGCCAGCAGCGCCTCACTAGCGCCTATTTCCTACGAGCAGTACTTC.